The 10 T cell receptor beta chains below all came from one sample that was sequenced in a study of T cell clusters in autoimmune cytopenias. Multiplex touch-down PCR amplified TRB using TRB-A and TRB-B pools in one tube. From the multiplex PCR reads, TCRdb lists one entry per CDR3 protein and no DNA. The sample has some 12,000 distinct CDR3 sequences. Some 34,000 genome equivalents of blood DNA were amplified for TRB. These data were also reused for a study on T cell repertoires in aging, cancer and after chemotherapy.

Sequenced sample: peripheral blood. Receptors originate from a human donor in good health.

V is TRBV20-1 and J is TRBJ1-2; TCRdb picks TRBD1, but there is no DNA to check that call. In germline, CDR1 is DFQATT, CDR2 SNEGSKA (reference sequence). This CDR3 contains 13 residues. The chain's CDR3 is CSAPVTGAYGYTF.

The chain has TRBV6-5 and TRBJ1-1. CDR1 is MNHEY, CDR2 SVGAGI, per germline. The CDR3 runs 14 residues. CDR3: CASSTDRPNTEAFF.

Its frequency marks this clonotype as medium-sized (0.01 to 0.1%). V gene TRBV19 combines with J gene TRBJ2-1; with no DNA, the TCRdb D assignment of TRBD2 cannot be verified. The CDR3 is 13 residues long. The V gene's germline CDR1 is LNHDA and CDR2 SQIVND (reference sequence). CDR3 amino acids: CASKGRGWDEQFF.

The chain uses TRBV6-2 or TRBV6-3 and TRBJ1-4; TCRdb's D gene call, TRBD1, goes unchecked for lack of DNA. The CDR3 has 16 residues. The V gene's germline CDR1 is MNHEY and CDR2 SVGEGT. CDR3 protein: CASSYSLGGPDEKLFF.

The CDR3 spells CASIEGRPSNQPQHF. This chain links TRBV6-7 with TRBJ1-5. TRBV6-7 is an open reading frame whose function is uncertain. This CDR3 contains 15 residues.

By frequency, this clonotype registers medium-sized (0.01 to 0.1%). V and J are TRBV20-1 and TRBJ1-6; TCRdb returns TRBD1, unconfirmable since there is no DNA. Germline CDR1 and CDR2: DFQATT and SNEGSKA (reference sequence). This CDR3 has 15 amino acids. The CDR3 sequence is CSARDPRRGQSPLHF.

V gene TRBV10-3 combines with J gene TRBJ1-2; the TRBD1 assignment by TCRdb is unverifiable without DNA. There are 15 residues in the CDR3. Germline-derived CDR1 and CDR2 are ENHRY and SYGVKD. The CDR3 sequence: CAISGGGGPGNGYTF.

This chain connects TRBV27 to TRBJ2-1. CDR3 length: 14 amino acids. CDR1 and CDR2 (germline): MNHEY, SMNVEV (reference sequence). The CDR3 region is CASTSGGPYNEQFF.

This clonotype is medium-sized by frequency. The chain joins TRBV10-3 to TRBJ1-3. This CDR3 has 15 residues. Per the germline V gene, CDR1 is ENHRY and CDR2 is SYGVKD. CDR3 loop: CAISVDGTPGNTIYF.

This clonotype ranks as medium-sized (0.01 to 0.1%) in terms of frequency. The chain couples TRBV20-1 to TRBJ1-1. Per germline, CDR1 DFQATT and CDR2 SNEGSKA (reference sequence). This CDR3 region has 14 residues. CDR3 region: CSARDFKDNTEAFF.